The entry below gives a single T cell receptor beta chain sequence along with its context. The target antigen is unknown. Germline V gene data show CDR1 as MDHEN and CDR2 as SYDVKM. The CDR3 totals 14 residues. The V end lost 8 bases, the J end lost 4 bases, and 18 bases lay between the germline ends. This PCR relied on a set of 60 Vbeta primers and 13 Jbeta primers. Profiling relied on immunoSEQ multiplex PCR, and the TCRdb table lists in-frame clones only, not all of them. Among about 72,000 clones listed, roughly four fifths were seen once. The sample comes from a study of cytomegalovirus exposure and HLA in healthy donors. As for the study in general: Within an early data release were about 90 million unique TCRs drawn from HLA-typed donors. Study results and caveats: In an earlier analysis, productive rearrangement rates for most beta V segments clustered near 87% or 30%. Association of a missense DCLRE1C variant with TCR beta V- and J-gene trimming was reported in a later analysis. Later analysis suggested links between common viral pathogens and several top significant clusters.

This TCR was sampled from a human donor in good health. The chain couples TRBV28 to TRBJ2-7, with D perhaps TRBD1 (6 bases). The sequenced sample consisted of PBMCs. The CDR3 DNA follows: TGTGCCAGCGCACCCCCACAGGGTCGGTACGAGCAGTACTTC. Its translation is CASAPPQGRYEQYF.